These 11 T cell receptor beta chains were all obtained from the same sample, sequenced in a study of control samples from healthy donors and cancer patients (dated by TCRdb to about 2020). Receptor amplification or capture employed the immunoSEQ multiplex PCR assay. TCRdb took this table from immuneACCESS and kept in-frame rearrangements with V and J called. Such tables lack part of the clones; where checked against another copy, unresolved V genes explain under half of the gap, and the rest is unexplained. This sample comprises some 94,000 clones, around 90% of them detected only once. Clones ranked in the top ten supply less than 10% of the sample. The sample taken for sequencing was PBMCs. The receptors here all came from a woman aged 45-65 years with colorectal cancer.

V gene TRBV7-7 combines with J gene TRBJ2-1, with D maybe TRBD2 (7 bases). CDR1 is SSHAT and CDR2 is FNYEAQ in the germline V gene (reference sequence). V lost 5 bases and J 4 bases, leaving 15 bases between the germline ends. The CDR3 spans 15 residues. DNA of the CDR3: TGTGCCAGCAGCCCTCTTAGGGGGGGTTACAATGAGCAGTTCTTC. Translation gives CASSPLRGGYNEQFF.

The chain has TRBV29-1 and TRBJ1-3; no clear D. The germline V and J ends were trimmed by 5 bases and 4 bases, with 9 bases remaining between them. CDR1 and CDR2 (germline): SQVTM, ANQGSEA. The CDR3 is 12 amino acids. The CDR3 region has the DNA TGCAGCGTTCGGACGGACGGAAACACCATATATTTT. Amino acids: CSVRTDGNTIYF.

This clone was detected once. This chain uses TRBV12-3 or TRBV12-4 with TRBJ1-4; TRBD1 matches 8 bases. Losses at the gene ends were 9 bases for V and 5 bases for J; bases not matched to a gene: 5. CDR3 length: 13 residues. The CDR3 reads CASGWTGNEKLFF. For the CDR3, the DNA is TGTGCCAGTGGGTGGACAGGGAATGAAAAACTGTTTTTT.

In DNA form, the CDR3 reads TGTGCCAGTAGTATATCGCGAGGGGGGTCCTACGAGCAGTACGTC. It specifies CASSISRGGSYEQYV. The V call is TRBV19, the J call TRBJ2-7, with D perhaps assigned TRBD1 or TRBD2 (6 bases each). V gave up 2 bases and J gave up 1 base, with 12 bases separating them. In germline, CDR1 is LNHDA, CDR2 SQIVND (reference sequence). This CDR3 has 15 amino acids.

The V gene is TRBV28, the J gene TRBJ1-4, with a possible D match to TRBD1 (5 bases). V was trimmed by 5 bases and J by 7 bases, leaving 17 bases between them. This CDR3 has 15 residues. The germline V gene encodes CDR1 MDHEN and CDR2 SYDVKM. In DNA, the CDR3 is TGTGCCAGCAGTAGACGACCCGTCGGGGGTGAAAAACTGTTTTTT. Its protein is CASSRRPVGGEKLFF.

The J gene is TRBJ1-2, the V gene TRBV24-1; 7 bases fit TRBD1. Germline CDR1 is KGHDR and CDR2 is SFDVKD. Unmatched junction bases numbered 11, after V lost 5 bases and J lost 6 bases. The CDR3 is made up of 15 amino acids. The CDR3 DNA is TGTGCCACCAGTGGAAATCGGGGGACAGTGAATGGCTACACCTTC. This gives the protein CATSGNRGTVNGYTF.

The chain joins TRBV15 to TRBJ1-1; D might be TRBD1 (6 bases). The CDR3 contains 14 residues. V lost 9 bases to trimming and J lost 1 base, with 15 bases between them. Germline CDR1 is LNHNV and CDR2 is YYDKDF (reference sequence). CDR3 DNA: TGTGCCACTACCCAGACAGGAAAGAACACTGAAGCTTTCTTT. This translates into CATTQTGKNTEAFF.

V usage is TRBV6-5 and J usage is TRBJ1-2; 7 bases fit TRBD1. The CDR3 has 13 residues. Trimming took 6 bases from V and 8 from J; bases not matched to a gene: 9. The germline V gene encodes CDR1 MNHEY and CDR2 SVGAGI. In nucleotides, the CDR3 is TGTGCCAGCAGAACCTACAGGGGAGACGGCTACACCTTC. It specifies CASRTYRGDGYTF.

The J gene is TRBJ2-1, the V gene TRBV5-4; D gene uncertain. In germline, CDR1 is SGHNT, CDR2 YYREEE (reference sequence). Trimming removed 0 bases from V and 7 bases from J, with 14 bases in between. This CDR3 spans 15 amino acids. The CDR3 reads CASSLGGPLGNEQFF. CDR3 nucleotides: TGTGCCAGCAGCTTGGGGGGTCCCCTGGGGAATGAGCAGTTCTTC.

This clone came up once. This chain joins TRBV2 and TRBJ2-7; no clear D. The CDR3 is 11 amino acids. The V end lost 4 bases, the J end lost 4 bases, and 5 bases lay between the germline ends. CDR1 and CDR2 (germline): SNHLY, FYNNEI. The CDR3 reads CASSGEYEQYV. CDR3 DNA: TGTGCCAGCAGTGGGGAATACGAGCAGTACGTC.

This chain joins TRBV23-1 and TRBJ1-2; 8 bases are shared with TRBD1. TRBV23-1 is identified as an open reading frame with a role that is uncertain. V gave up 4 bases and J gave up 3 bases; unmatched junction bases: 16. This CDR3 spans 18 amino acids. The CDR3 protein is CASSLRKGDRGVDYGYTF. CDR3 nucleotide sequence: TGCGCCAGCAGTCTACGGAAGGGAGACAGGGGAGTAGACTATGGCTACACCTTC.